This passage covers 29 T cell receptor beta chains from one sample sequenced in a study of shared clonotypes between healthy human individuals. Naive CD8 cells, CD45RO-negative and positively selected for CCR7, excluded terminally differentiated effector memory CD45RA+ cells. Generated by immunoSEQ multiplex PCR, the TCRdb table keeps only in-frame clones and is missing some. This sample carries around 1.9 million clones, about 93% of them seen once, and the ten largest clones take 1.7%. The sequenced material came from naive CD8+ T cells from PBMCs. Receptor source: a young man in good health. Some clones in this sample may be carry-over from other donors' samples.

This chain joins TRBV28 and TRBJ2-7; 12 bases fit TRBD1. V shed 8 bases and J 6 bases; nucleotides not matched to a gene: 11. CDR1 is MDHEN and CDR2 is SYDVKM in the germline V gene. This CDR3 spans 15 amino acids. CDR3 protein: CASSPPGQGAAEQYF. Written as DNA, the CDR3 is TGTGCCAGCTCCCCCCCGGGACAGGGGGCGGCCGAGCAGTACTTC.

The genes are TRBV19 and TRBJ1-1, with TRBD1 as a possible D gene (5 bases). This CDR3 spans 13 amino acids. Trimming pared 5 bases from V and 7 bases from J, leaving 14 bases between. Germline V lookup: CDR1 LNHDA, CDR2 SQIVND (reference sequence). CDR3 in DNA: TGTGCCAGTAGTCCAGGGTCTCGGGGTGAAGCTTTCTTT. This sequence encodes CASSPGSRGEAFF.

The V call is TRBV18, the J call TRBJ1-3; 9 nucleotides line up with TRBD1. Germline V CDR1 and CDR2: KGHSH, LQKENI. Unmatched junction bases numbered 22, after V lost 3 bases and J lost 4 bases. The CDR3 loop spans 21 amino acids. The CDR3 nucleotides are TGTGCCAGCTCACCGAGGGGACAGGGTATTATTTCGGCTACTTCAGGAAACACCATATATTTT. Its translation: CASSPRGQGIISATSGNTIYF.

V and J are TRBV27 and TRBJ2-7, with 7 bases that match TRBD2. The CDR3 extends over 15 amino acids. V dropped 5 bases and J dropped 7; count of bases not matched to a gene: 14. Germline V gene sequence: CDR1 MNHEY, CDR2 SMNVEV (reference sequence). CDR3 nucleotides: TGTGCCAGCAGTCCCCGAGTGGCGGGAGCGAGGGAGCAGTACTTC. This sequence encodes CASSPRVAGAREQYF.

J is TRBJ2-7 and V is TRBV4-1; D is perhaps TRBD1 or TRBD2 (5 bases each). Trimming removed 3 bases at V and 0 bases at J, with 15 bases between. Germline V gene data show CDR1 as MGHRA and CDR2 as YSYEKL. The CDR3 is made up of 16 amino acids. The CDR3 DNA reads TGCGCCAGCAGCCAGGGGCCGACTACCTACTCCTACGAGCAGTACTTC. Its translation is CASSQGPTTYSYEQYF.

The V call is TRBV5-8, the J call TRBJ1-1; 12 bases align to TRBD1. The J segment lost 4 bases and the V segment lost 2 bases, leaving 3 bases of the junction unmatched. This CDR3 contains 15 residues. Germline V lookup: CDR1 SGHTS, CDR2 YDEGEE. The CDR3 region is CASSLPGQGATEAFF. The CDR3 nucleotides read TGTGCCAGCAGCTTACCGGGACAGGGGGCCACTGAAGCTTTCTTT.

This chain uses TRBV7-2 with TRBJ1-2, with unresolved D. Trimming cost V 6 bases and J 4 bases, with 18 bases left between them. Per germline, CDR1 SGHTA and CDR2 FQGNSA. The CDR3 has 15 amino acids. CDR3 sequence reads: CASSSAPGTIYGYTF. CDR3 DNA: TGTGCCAGCAGTTCTGCCCCGGGAACCATCTATGGCTACACCTTC. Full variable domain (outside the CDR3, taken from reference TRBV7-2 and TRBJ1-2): GAGVSQSPSNKVTEKGKDVELRCDPISGHTALYWYRQSLGQGLEFLIYFQGNSAPDKSGLPSDRFSAERTGGSVSTLTIQRTQQEDSAVYLCASSSAPGTIYGYTFGSGTRLTVV.

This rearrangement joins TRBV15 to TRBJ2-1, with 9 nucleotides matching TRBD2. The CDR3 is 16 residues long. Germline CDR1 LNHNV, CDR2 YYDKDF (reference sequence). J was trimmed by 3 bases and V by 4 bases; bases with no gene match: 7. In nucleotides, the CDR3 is TGTGCCACCAGCACCCCGGGACTAGCCAGCTACAATGAGCAGTTCTTC. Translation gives CATSTPGLASYNEQFF. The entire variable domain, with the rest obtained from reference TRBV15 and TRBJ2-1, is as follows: DAMVIQNPRYQVTQFGKPVTLSCSQTLNHNVMYWYQQKSSQAPKLLFHYYDKDFNNEADTPDNFQSRRPNTSFCFLDIRSPGLGDTAMYLCATSTPGLASYNEQFFGPGTRLTVL.

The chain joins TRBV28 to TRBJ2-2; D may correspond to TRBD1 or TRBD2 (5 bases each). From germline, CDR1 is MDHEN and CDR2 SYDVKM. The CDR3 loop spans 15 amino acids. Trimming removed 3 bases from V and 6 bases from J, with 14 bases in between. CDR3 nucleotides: TGTGCCAGCAGTTTGGGACGAGGGGACCCCGGGGAGCTGTTTTTT. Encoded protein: CASSLGRGDPGELFF.

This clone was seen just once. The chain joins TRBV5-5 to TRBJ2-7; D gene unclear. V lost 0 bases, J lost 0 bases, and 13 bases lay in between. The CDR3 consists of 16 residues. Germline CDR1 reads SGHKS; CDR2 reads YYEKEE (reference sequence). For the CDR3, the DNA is TGTGCCAGCAGCTTGGGAATGGATAGTTTCTCCTACGAGCAGTACTTC. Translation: CASSLGMDSFSYEQYF.

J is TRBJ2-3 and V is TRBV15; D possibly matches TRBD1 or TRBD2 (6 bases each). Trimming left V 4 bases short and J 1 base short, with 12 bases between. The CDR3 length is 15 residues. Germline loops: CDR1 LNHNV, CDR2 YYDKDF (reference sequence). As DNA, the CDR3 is TGTGCCACCAGCAAGGGGGGCACCGGCACAGATACGCAGTATTTT. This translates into CATSKGGTGTDTQYF.

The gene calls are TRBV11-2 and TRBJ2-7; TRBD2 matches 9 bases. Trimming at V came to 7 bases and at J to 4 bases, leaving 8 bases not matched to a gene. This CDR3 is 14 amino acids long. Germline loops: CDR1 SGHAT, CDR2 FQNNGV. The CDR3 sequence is CASTSSGGLYEQYF. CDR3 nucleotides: TGTGCCAGCACCTCAAGCGGGGGGCTTTACGAGCAGTACTTC. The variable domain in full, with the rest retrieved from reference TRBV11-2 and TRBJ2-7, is EAGVAQSPRYKIIEKRQSVAFWCNPISGHATLYWYQQILGQGPKLLIQFQNNGVVDDSQLPKDRFSAERLKGVDSTLKIQPAKLEDSAVYLCASTSSGGLYEQYFGPGTRLTVT.

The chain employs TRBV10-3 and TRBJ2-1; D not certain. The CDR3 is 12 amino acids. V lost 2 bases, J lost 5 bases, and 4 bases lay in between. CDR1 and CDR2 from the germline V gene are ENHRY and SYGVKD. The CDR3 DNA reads TGTGCCATCAGTGAGACCCACAATGAGCAGTTCTTC. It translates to CAISETHNEQFF.

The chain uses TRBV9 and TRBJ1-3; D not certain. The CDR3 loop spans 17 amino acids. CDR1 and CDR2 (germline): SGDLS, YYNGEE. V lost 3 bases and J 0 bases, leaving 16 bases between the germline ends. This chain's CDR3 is CASSASRRESSGNTIYF. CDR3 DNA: TGTGCCAGCAGCGCGAGCAGGCGTGAGAGCTCTGGAAACACCATATATTTT.

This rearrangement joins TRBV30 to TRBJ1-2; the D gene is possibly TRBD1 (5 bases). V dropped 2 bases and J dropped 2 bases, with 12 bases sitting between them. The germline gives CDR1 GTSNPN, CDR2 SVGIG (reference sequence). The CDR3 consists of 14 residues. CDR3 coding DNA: TGTGCCTGGAGTCCACCGACAGCGAACTATGGCTACACCTTC. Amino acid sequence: CAWSPPTANYGYTF.

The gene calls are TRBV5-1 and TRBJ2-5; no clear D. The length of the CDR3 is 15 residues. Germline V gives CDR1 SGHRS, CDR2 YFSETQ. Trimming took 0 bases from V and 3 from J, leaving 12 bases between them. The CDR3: CASSLDVGLEETQYF. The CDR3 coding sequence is TGCGCCAGCAGCTTGGACGTAGGTTTAGAAGAGACCCAGTACTTC.

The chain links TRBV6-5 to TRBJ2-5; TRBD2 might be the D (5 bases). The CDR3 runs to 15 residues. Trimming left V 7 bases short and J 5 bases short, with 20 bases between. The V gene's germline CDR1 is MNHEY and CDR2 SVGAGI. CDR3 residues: CASTFRRARRETQYF. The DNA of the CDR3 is TGTGCCAGCACTTTTCGTAGGGCCAGGAGGGAGACCCAGTACTTC.

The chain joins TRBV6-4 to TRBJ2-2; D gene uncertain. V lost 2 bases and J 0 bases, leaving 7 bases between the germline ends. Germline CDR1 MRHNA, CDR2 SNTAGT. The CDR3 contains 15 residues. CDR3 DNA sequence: TGTGCCAGCAGTGACGGGGTAACGAACACCGGGGAGCTGTTTTTT. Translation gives CASSDGVTNTGELFF.

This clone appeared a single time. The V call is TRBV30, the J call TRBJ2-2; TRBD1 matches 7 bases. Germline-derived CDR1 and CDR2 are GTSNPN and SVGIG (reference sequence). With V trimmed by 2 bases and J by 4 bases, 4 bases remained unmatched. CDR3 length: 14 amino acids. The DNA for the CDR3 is TGTGCCTGGAGTAGGGGACAGCCCACCGGGGAGCTGTTTTTT. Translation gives CAWSRGQPTGELFF.

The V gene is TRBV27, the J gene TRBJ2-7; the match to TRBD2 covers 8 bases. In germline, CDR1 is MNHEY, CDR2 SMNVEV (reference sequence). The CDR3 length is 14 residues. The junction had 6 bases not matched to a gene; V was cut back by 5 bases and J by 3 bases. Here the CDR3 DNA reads TGTGCCAGCAGTAGTACTAGCGGATACTACGAGCAGTACTTC. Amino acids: CASSSTSGYYEQYF.

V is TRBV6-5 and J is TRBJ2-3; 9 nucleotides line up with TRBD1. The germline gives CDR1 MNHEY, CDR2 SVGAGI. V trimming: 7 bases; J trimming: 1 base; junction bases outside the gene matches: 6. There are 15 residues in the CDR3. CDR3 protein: CASKQGALGTDTQYF. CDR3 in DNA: TGTGCCAGCAAACAGGGGGCGCTCGGCACAGATACGCAGTATTTT.

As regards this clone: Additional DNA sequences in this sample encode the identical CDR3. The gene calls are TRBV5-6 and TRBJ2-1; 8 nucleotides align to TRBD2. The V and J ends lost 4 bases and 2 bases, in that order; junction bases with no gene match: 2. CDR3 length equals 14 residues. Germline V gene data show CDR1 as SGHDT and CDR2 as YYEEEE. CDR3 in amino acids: CASSLAGAYNEQFF. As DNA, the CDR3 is TGTGCCAGCAGCCTAGCGGGTGCCTACAATGAGCAGTTCTTC.

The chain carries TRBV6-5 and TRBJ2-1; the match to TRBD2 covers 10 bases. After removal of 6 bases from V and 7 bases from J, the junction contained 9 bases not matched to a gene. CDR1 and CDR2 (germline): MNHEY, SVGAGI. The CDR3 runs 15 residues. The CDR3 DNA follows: TGTGCCAGCAGAAGAGCGGGAGGGCCTTTTAATGAGCAGTTCTTC. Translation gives CASRRAGGPFNEQFF.

The CDR3 bases are TGTGCCAGCAGTTTATATCCCCTTGGGACAGGGGCAGATACGCAGTATTTT. It yields the protein CASSLYPLGTGADTQYF. This sequence joins TRBV27 and TRBJ2-3; the match to TRBD1 covers 10 bases. J was trimmed by 4 bases and V by 1 base; bases with no gene match: 8. Germline V CDR1 and CDR2: MNHEY, SMNVEV (reference sequence). The CDR3 contains 17 residues.

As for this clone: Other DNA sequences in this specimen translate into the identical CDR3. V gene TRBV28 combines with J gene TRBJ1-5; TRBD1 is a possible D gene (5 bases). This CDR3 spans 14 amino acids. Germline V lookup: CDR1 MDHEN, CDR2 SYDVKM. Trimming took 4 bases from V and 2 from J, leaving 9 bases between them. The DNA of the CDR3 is TGTGCCAGCAGTTCCAGGGCCGGCAATCAGCCCCAGCATTTT. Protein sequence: CASSSRAGNQPQHF.

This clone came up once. In nucleotides, the CDR3 is TGTGCCAGCAGCGAACTGGGAACAGGGGCGCCCACCGGGGAGCTGTTTTTT. As protein: CASSELGTGAPTGELFF. The chain couples TRBV2 to TRBJ2-2, with TRBD1 identical over 7 bases. The CDR3 has 17 amino acids. CDR1 and CDR2 (germline): SNHLY, FYNNEI. Germline trimming cut 6 bases from V and 4 bases from J; bases unmatched to any gene: 14.

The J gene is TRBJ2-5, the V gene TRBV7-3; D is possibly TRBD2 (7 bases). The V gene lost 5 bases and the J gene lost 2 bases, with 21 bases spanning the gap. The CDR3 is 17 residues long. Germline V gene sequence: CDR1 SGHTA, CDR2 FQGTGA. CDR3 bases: TGTGCCAGCAGCCTGGGGGCCGAGGCCGGGGGGCAAGAGACCCAGTACTTC. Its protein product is CASSLGAEAGGQETQYF.

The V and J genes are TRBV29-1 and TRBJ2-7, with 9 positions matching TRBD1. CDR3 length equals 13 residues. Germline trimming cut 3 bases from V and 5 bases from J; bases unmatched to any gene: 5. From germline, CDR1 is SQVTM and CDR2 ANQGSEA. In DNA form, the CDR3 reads TGCAGCGTTGAGACAGGGGGTCTCGACGAGCAGTACTTC. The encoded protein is CSVETGGLDEQYF.

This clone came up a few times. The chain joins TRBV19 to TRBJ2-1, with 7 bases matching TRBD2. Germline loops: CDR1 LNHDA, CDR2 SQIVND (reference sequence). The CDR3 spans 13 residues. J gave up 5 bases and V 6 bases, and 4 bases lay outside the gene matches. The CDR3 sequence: CASRPRGDNEQFF. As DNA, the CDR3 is TGTGCCAGTAGGCCCCGGGGGGACAATGAGCAGTTCTTC. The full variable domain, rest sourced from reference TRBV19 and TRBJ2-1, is DGGITQSPKYLFRKEGQNVTLSCEQNLNHDAMYWYRQDPGQGLRLIYYSQIVNDFQKGDIAEGYSVSREKKESFPLTVTSAQKNPTAFYLCASRPRGDNEQFFGPGTRLTVL.